This T cell receptor beta chain was obtained from a study of radiation and T cells in renal cell carcinoma. Study as a whole: Nephrectomy followed 15 Gy stereotactic body radiation by 4 weeks.

Method: immunoSEQ multiplex PCR; TCRdb's copy keeps in-frame clones and lacks some. This table has 150,000 or so clones, about 88% appearing once. This sample's time point: baseline pretreatment blood. Regarding treatment: 15 Gy SBRT to primary tumor, nephrectomy 4 weeks later. This TCR derives from a woman aged 45-60 years with renal cell carcinoma. The input for sequencing was blood, taken from a patient whose treatment included radiotherapy and nephrectomy.

The CDR3 DNA is TGCGCCAGCAGCTCCCGGACCCTTGGGCGAAACAATGAGCAGTTCTTC. Its translation is CASSSRTLGRNNEQFF. The rearrangement uses TRBV5-1 and TRBJ2-1; no clear D. CDR3 length: 16 amino acids. V was trimmed by 3 bases and J by 5 bases, leaving 18 bases between them. From germline, CDR1 is SGHRS and CDR2 YFSETQ.